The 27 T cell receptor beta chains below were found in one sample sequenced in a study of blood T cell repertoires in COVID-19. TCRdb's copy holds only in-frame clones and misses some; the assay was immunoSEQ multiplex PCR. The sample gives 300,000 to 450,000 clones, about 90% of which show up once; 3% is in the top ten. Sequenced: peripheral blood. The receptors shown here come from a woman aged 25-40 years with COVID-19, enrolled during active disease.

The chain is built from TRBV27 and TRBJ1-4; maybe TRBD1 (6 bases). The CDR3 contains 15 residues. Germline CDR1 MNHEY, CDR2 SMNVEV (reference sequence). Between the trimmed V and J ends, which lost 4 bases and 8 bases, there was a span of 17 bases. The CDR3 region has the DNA TGTGCCAGCAGTTACCGACAGGCGGGTGTAGAAAAACTGTTTTTT. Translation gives CASSYRQAGVEKLFF.

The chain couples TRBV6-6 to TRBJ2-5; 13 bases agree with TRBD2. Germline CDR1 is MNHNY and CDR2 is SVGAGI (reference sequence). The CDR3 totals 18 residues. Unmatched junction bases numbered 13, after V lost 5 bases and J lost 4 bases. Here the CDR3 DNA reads TGTGCCAGCAGTCGACGGGGGACTAGCGGGGCCGAGGGAGAGACCCAGTACTTC. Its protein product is CASSRRGTSGAEGETQYF.

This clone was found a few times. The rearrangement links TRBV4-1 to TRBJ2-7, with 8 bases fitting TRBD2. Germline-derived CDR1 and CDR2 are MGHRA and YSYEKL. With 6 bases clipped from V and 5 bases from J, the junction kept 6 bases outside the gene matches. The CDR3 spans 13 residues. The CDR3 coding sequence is TGCGCCAGCAGGGTAGCGGGGTTGGACGAGCAGTACGTC. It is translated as CASRVAGLDEQYV.

CDR3 DNA: TGTGCCAGCAGCACGCCCCGACTAGCAGCCTCGAACACCGGGGAGCTGTTTTTT. The encoded protein is CASSTPRLAASNTGELFF. The V and J genes are TRBV13 and TRBJ2-2; 7 positions match TRBD2. This CDR3 region has 18 residues. V trimming: 5 bases; J trimming: 0 bases; junction bases outside the gene matches: 12. Germline V gives CDR1 PRHDT, CDR2 FYEKMQ (reference sequence).

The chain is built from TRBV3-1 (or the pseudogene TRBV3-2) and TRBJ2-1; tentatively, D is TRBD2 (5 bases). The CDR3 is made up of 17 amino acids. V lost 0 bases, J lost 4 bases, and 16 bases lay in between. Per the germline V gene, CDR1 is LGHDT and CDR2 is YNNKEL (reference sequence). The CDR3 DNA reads TGTGCCAGCAGCCAAGATATTCACGTGGGAGTGTACAATGAGCAGTTCTTC. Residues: CASSQDIHVGVYNEQFF.

The CDR3 is CASSIPGARNSPLHF. Here the CDR3 DNA reads TGTGCCAGTAGTATCCCAGGGGCGAGAAATTCACCCCTCCACTTT. V gene TRBV19 combines with J gene TRBJ1-6; a weak D match, TRBD1 (6 bases). The V end was cut by 3 bases, the J end by 7 bases, with 13 bases between. Germline CDR1 is LNHDA and CDR2 is SQIVND (reference sequence). The length of the CDR3 is 15 residues.

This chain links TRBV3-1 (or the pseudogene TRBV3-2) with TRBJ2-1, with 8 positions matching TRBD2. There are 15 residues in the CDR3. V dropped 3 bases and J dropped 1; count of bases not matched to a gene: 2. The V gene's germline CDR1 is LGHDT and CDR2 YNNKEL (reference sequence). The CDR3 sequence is CASSQTSASYNEQFF. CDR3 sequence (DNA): TGTGCCAGCAGCCAGACTAGCGCTTCCTACAATGAGCAGTTCTTC.

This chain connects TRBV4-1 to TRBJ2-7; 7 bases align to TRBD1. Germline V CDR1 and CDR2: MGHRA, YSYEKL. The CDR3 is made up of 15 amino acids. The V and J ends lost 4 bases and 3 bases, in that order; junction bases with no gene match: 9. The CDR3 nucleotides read TGCGCCAGCAGCCGAGAACTCAGGGGGAACTACGAGCAGTACTTC. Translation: CASSRELRGNYEQYF.

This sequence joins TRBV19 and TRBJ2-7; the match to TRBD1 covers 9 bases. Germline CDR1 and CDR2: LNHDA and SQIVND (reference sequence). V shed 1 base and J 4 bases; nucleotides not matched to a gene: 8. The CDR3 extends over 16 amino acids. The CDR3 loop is CASSIAHRGPGYEQYV. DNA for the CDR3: TGTGCCAGTAGTATAGCTCACAGGGGGCCAGGTTACGAGCAGTACGTC.

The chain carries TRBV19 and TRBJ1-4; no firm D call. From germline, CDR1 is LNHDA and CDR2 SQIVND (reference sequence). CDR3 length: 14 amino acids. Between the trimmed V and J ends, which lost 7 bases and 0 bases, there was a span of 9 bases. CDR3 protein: CASTFGATNEKLFF. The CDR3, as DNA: TGTGCCAGTACTTTCGGTGCAACTAATGAAAAACTGTTTTTT.

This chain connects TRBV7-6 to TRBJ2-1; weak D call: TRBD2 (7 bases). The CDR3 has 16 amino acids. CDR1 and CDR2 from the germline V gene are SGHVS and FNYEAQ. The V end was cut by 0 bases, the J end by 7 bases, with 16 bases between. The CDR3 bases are TGTGCCAGCAGCTTAGCGCGGCAGGGAGGGGGAAATGAGCAGTTCTTC. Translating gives CASSLARQGGGNEQFF.

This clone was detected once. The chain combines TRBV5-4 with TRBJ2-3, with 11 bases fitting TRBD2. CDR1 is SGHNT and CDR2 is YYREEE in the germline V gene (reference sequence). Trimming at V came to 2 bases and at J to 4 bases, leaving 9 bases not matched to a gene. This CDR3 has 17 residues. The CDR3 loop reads CASSLPPLAGDADTQYF. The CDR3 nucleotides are TGTGCCAGCAGCTTACCCCCACTAGCGGGAGATGCAGATACGCAGTATTTT.

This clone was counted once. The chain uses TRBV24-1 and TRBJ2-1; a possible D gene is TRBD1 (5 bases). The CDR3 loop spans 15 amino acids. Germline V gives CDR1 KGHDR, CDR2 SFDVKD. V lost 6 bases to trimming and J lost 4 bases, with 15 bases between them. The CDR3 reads CATSRYYQGYNEQFF. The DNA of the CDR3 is TGTGCCACCAGTCGATATTATCAGGGATACAATGAGCAGTTCTTC.

CDR3 loop: CAISESGRSVGNTIYF. The DNA for the CDR3 is TGTGCCATCAGTGAGTCGGGGCGGAGCGTTGGAAACACCATATATTTT. V usage is TRBV10-3 and J usage is TRBJ1-3; D is perhaps TRBD1 (5 bases). CDR1 and CDR2 from the germline V gene are ENHRY and SYGVKD. This CDR3 comprises 16 residues. V dropped 0 bases and J dropped 3 bases, with 12 bases sitting between them.

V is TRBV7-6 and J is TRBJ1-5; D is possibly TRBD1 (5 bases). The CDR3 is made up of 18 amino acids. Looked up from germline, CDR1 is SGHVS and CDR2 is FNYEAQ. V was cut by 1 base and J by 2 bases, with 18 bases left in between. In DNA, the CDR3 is TGTGCCAGCAGCTTAGGGTATAGGGGTACGAATGGCAATCAGCCCCAGCATTTT. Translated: CASSLGYRGTNGNQPQHF.

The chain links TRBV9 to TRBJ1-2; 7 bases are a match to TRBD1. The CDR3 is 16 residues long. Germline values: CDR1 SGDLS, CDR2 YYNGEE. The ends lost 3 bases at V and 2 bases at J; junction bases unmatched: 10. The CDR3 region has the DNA TGTGCCAGCAGCGGACGGACAGCGACAGGGAACTATGGCTACACCTTC. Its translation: CASSGRTATGNYGYTF.

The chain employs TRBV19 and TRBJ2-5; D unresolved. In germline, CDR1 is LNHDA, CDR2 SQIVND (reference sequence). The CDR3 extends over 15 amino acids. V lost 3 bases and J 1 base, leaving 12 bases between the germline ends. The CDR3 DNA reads TGTGCCAGTAGTATGGGTCGACTTCTCCAAGAGACCCAGTACTTC. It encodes CASSMGRLLQETQYF.

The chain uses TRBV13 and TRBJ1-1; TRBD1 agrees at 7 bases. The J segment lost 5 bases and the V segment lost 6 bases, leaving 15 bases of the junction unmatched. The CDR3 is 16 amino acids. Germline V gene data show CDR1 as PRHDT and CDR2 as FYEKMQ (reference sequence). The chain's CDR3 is CASRRRYRDSETEAFF. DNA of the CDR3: TGTGCCAGCAGACGCAGGTACCGGGACAGTGAAACTGAAGCTTTCTTT. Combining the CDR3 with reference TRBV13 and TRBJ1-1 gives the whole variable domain AAGVIQSPRHLIKEKRETATLKCYPIPRHDTVYWYQQGPGQDPQFLISFYEKMQSDKGSIPDRFSAQQFSDYHSELNMSSLELGDSALYFCASRRRYRDSETEAFFGQGTRLTVV.

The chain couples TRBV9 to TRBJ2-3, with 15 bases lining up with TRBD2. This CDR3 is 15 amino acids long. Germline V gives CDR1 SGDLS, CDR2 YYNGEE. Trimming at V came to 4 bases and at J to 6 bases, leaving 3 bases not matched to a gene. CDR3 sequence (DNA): TGTGCCAGCAGCCCGGGACTAGCGGGAGGTGATACGCAGTATTTT. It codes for CASSPGLAGGDTQYF.

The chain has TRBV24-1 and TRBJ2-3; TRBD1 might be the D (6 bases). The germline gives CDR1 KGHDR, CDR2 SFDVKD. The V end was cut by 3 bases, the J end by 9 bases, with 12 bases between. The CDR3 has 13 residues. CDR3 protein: CATSDPDRRTQYF. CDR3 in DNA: TGTGCCACCAGTGATCCTGACAGGCGGACGCAGTATTTT.

The CDR3 DNA sequence: TGTGCCAGCAGCCGAGGGCGTCAAGAGACCCAGTACTTC. Its translation: CASSRGRQETQYF. This sequence joins TRBV7-2 and TRBJ2-5; D is perhaps TRBD2 (5 bases). Deletions cut 5 bases from V and 2 bases from J, with 9 bases between. Germline-derived CDR1 and CDR2 are SGHTA and FQGNSA. The CDR3 loop spans 13 amino acids.

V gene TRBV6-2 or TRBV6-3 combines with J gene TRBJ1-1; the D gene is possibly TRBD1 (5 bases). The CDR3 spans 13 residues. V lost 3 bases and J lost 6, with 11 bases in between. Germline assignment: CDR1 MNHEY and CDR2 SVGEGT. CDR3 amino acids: CASSYWDLAEAFF. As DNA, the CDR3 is TGTGCCAGCAGTTATTGGGACTTAGCTGAAGCTTTCTTT.

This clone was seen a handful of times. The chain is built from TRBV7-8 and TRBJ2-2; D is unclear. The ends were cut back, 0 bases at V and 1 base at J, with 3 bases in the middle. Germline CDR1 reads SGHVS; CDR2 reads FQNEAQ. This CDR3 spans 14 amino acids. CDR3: CASSLARNTGELFF. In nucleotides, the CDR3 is TGTGCCAGCAGCTTAGCCCGGAACACCGGGGAGCTGTTTTTT.

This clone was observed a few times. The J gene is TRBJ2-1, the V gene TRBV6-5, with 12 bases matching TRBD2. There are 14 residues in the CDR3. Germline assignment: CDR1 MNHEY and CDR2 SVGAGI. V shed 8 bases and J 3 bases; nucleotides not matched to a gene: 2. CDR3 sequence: CASLLAGGYNEQFF. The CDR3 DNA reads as TGTGCCAGCTTACTAGCGGGGGGCTACAATGAGCAGTTCTTC.

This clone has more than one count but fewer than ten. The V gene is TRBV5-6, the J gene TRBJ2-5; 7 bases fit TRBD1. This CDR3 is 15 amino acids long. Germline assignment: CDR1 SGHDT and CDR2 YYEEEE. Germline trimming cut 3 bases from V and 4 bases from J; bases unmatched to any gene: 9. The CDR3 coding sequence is TGTGCCAGCAGCTCCCGTTGGGGGACAGCAGAGACCCAGTACTTC. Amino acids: CASSSRWGTAETQYF. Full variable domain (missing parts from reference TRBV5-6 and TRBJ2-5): DAGVTQSPTHLIKTRGQQVTLRCSPKSGHDTVSWYQQALGQGPQFIFQYYEEEERQRGNFPDRFSGHQFPNYSSELNVNALLLGDSALYLCASSSRWGTAETQYFGPGTRLLVL.

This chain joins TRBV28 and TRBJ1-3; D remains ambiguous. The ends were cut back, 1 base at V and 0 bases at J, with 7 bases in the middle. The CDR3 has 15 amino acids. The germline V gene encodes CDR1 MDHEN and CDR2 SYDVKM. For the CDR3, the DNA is TGTGCCAGCAGTTTATTACGTAGCTCTGGAAACACCATATATTTT. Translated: CASSLLRSSGNTIYF.

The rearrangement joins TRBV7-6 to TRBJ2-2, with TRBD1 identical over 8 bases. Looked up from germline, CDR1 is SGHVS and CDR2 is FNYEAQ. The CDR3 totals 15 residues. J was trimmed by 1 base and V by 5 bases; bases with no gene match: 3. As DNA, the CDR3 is TGTGCCAGCAGCCCCGGACAGGGGAACACCGGGGAGCTGTTTTTT. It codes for CASSPGQGNTGELFF. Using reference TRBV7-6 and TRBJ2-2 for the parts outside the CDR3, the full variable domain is GAGVSQSPRYKVTKRGQDVALRCDPISGHVSLYWYRQALGQGPEFLTYFNYEAQQDKSGLPNDRFSAERPEGSISTLTIQRTEQRDSAMYRCASSPGQGNTGELFFGEGSRLTVL.